The present T cell receptor (beta chain) was sequenced within a study of siplizumab effects on memory and regulatory T cells. The CDR3 totals 17 residues. The germline gives CDR1 MNHNS, CDR2 SASEGT. Trimming shortened V by 3 bases and J by 0 bases, and 15 bases separated the two germline ends. Here immunoSEQ multiplex PCR was the method, and the copy in TCRdb shows in-frame clones only, minus some. Of approximately 100,000 clones listed, around 94% are singletons. This receptor was taken from a human donor in good health. The chain is built from TRBV6-1 and TRBJ1-5, with D unclear. Material for sequencing was non-Treg CD4+ T cells sorted from blood. The CDR3 DNA is TGTGCCAGCAGTGATTTCATCCGCATTGATAGCAATCAGCCCCAGCATTTT. Residues: CASSDFIRIDSNQPQHF.